The 24 T cell receptor beta chains below come from one sample, sequenced in a study of T cells in Graves' hyperthyroidism and ophthalmopathy. Amplification yielded TCR beta CDR3 regions, with RNA transcripts as the source. When the TCR CDR3 underwent first-round RT-PCR, the HTBI primer set was used. TCRdb passed the multiplex PCR reads through MiXCR, listing each CDR3 protein once. The sample holds about 400,000 distinct CDR3 sequences, about 15% seen once. What was sequenced was blood. The source is a woman aged 30 to 39 with Graves' hyperthyroidism.

Turning to this clonotype: A read error may explain this, as a much larger clone is one base away. The gene calls are TRBV28 and TRBJ1-1; D not resolved. The germline CDR1 and CDR2 sequences are MDHEN and SYDVKM. This CDR3 is 10 amino acids long. This CDR3 reads CAGSSTEAFF. CDR3 sequence (DNA): TGTGCCGGCAGCAGCACTGAAGCTTTCTTT.

The table lists this clonotype with a few counts. The chain joins TRBV10-3 to TRBJ2-6, with D maybe TRBD1 (6 bases). V was shortened by 2 bases and J by 0 bases, with 20 bases between the two germline ends. The CDR3 is 20 residues long. From germline, CDR1 is ENHRY and CDR2 SYGVKD. CDR3 in DNA: TGTGCCATCAGTGAGAGTATCGGCAGGGGAGAGTACTCTGGGGCCAACGTCCTGACTTTC. Translated, it gives CAISESIGRGEYSGANVLTF.

The chain has TRBV27 and TRBJ1-6; 7 bases line up with TRBD1. The CDR3 extends over 13 amino acids. V was clipped by 7 bases and J by 10 bases; unmatched bases: 7. Per germline, CDR1 MNHEY and CDR2 SMNVEV (reference sequence). CDR3 loop: CASTAQGESPLHF. For the CDR3, the DNA is TGTGCCAGCACGGCCCAGGGGGAATCACCCCTCCACTTT.

In this sample, this clonotype turned up many times. The J gene is TRBJ2-3, the V gene TRBV7-8; 13 bases agree with TRBD2. Losses at the gene ends were 5 bases for V and 1 base for J; bases not matched to a gene: 9. The CDR3 totals 18 residues. From germline, CDR1 is SGHVS and CDR2 FQNEAQ. The CDR3 is CASSPHGGLAGGTDTQYF. Written as DNA, the CDR3 is TGTGCCAGCAGCCCCCATGGAGGACTAGCGGGAGGCACAGATACGCAGTATTTT.

This clonotype came up a few times. The chain joins TRBV5-5 to TRBJ2-7; D unresolved. Between the trimmed V and J ends, which lost 3 bases and 3 bases, there was a span of 7 bases. The CDR3 spans 12 residues. Germline values: CDR1 SGHKS, CDR2 YYEKEE (reference sequence). The CDR3 sequence: CASSWPLYEQYF. DNA for the CDR3: TGTGCCAGCAGCTGGCCCCTCTACGAGCAGTACTTC. Together with reference TRBV5-5 and TRBJ2-7, the CDR3 gives the full variable domain: DAGVTQSPTHLIKTRGQQVTLRCSPISGHKSVSWYQQVLGQGPQFIFQYYEKEERGRGNFPDRFSARQFPNYSSELNVNALLLGDSALYLCASSWPLYEQYFGPGTRLTVT.

This rearrangement joins TRBV28 to TRBJ2-5; possible D gene TRBD2, 5 bases. Germline lookup yields CDR1 MDHEN and CDR2 SYDVKM. V was pared by 3 bases and J by 7 bases, with 12 bases between. CDR3 size: 13 residues. The CDR3 nucleotides are TGTGCCAGCAGTTTGGTCGGGGAATGGACCCAGTACTTC. Amino acid sequence: CASSLVGEWTQYF.

The V and J genes are TRBV4-1 and TRBJ2-3; D assignment may be TRBD1 or TRBD2 (5 bases each). Germline V gene data show CDR1 as MGHRA and CDR2 as YSYEKL. The CDR3 extends over 19 amino acids. The V and J ends lost 0 bases and 4 bases respectively, with 23 bases between them. Written as DNA, the CDR3 is TGCGCCAGCAGCCAAGATTTTGGGGCCTCGAGGGAGTGGGCAGATACGCAGTATTTT. Translating it yields CASSQDFGASREWADTQYF.

About this clonotype: Mismatch with germline at one junction end may stem from a read error. The CDR3 is CSARDGVWRSGNTIYF. The CDR3 coding sequence is TGCAGCGCTAGAGATGGGGTCTGGCGCTCTGGAAACACCATATATTTT. The chain carries TRBV20-1 and TRBJ1-3; D remains ambiguous. This CDR3 is 16 amino acids long. Per the germline V gene, CDR1 is DFQATT and CDR2 is SNEGSKA (reference sequence).

This clonotype has ten or more counts. V is TRBV27 and J is TRBJ2-7, with unresolved D. This CDR3 has 14 residues. Trimming left V 3 bases short and J 7 bases short, with 16 bases between. The V gene's germline CDR1 is MNHEY and CDR2 SMNVEV (reference sequence). The CDR3 sequence is CASSFQGIRNEQYF. CDR3 sequence (DNA): TGTGCCAGCAGTTTTCAAGGGATACGTAATGAGCAGTACTTC.

About this clonotype itself: It may be a read error: a sequence one base away is much more abundant. The chain is built from TRBV7-9 and TRBJ2-1, with 7 nucleotides matching TRBD2. Looked up from germline, CDR1 is SEHNR and CDR2 is FQNEAQ (reference sequence). The CDR3 has 17 amino acids. V lost 8 bases, J lost 10 bases, and 23 bases stayed unmatched. CDR3: CASSQDRGVGRLEEQFF. The CDR3 DNA is TGTGCCAGCTCTCAAGATCGAGGCGTCGGGAGGTTAGAAGAGCAGTTCTTC.

The V and J genes are TRBV30 and TRBJ1-5; D perhaps matches TRBD1 (6 bases). This CDR3 is 15 amino acids long. Germline CDR1 and CDR2: GTSNPN and SVGIG (reference sequence). V was pared by 0 bases and J by 4 bases, with 13 bases between. The CDR3 DNA sequence: TGTGCCTGGAGTGTACCCGACAGGAGGAATCAGCCCCAGCATTTT. Amino acid sequence: CAWSVPDRRNQPQHF.

This clonotype turned up a few times. The CDR3 loop reads CASSYGRRVRSVTEAFF. The CDR3 coding sequence is TGTGCCAGCAGTTACGGAAGGAGGGTGAGAAGCGTCACTGAAGCTTTCTTT. The J gene is TRBJ1-1, the V gene TRBV6-6; the D is unclear. Germline V gene lookup returns CDR1 MNHNY and CDR2 SVGAGI (reference sequence). This CDR3 has 17 amino acids. The ends were cut back, 2 bases at V and 4 bases at J, with 20 bases in the middle.

This clonotype has just a few counts. The chain combines TRBV6-1 with TRBJ2-7; D unresolved. Trimming removed 10 bases from V and 4 bases from J, with 17 bases in between. CDR3 length: 13 residues. In germline, CDR1 is MNHNS, CDR2 SASEGT. The CDR3 nucleotides read TGTGCCATTGCGCGCGGTCATGGTTACGAGCAGTACTTC. It specifies CAIARGHGYEQYF.

The chain carries TRBV19 and TRBJ2-3; TRBD1 aligns across 11 bases. Germline loops: CDR1 LNHDA, CDR2 SQIVND (reference sequence). The ends lost 5 bases at V and 2 bases at J; junction bases unmatched: 9. The CDR3 spans 17 residues. Here the CDR3 reads CASSFPGQGGNTDTQYF. The CDR3 DNA reads TGTGCCAGTAGTTTCCCGGGACAGGGGGGAAACACAGATACGCAGTATTTT.

In its sample, this clonotype was seen a few times. This chain connects TRBV6-5 to TRBJ2-5, with 7 nucleotides matching TRBD1. J lost 4 bases, V lost 2 bases, and 10 bases had no gene match. The CDR3 spans 16 residues. Germline loops: CDR1 MNHEY, CDR2 SVGAGI. The CDR3 sequence is CASSYEFQGGAETQYF. The CDR3 nucleotides read TGTGCCAGCAGTTACGAGTTCCAAGGGGGCGCAGAGACCCAGTACTTC.

Only a few counts were recorded for this clonotype. This rearrangement joins TRBV7-2 to TRBJ1-4; 10 bases match TRBD1. The junction had 3 bases not matched to a gene; V was cut back by 5 bases and J by 3 bases. The germline V gene has CDR1 SGHTA and CDR2 FQGNSA. The CDR3 runs 15 residues. DNA of the CDR3: TGTGCCAGCAGCCTAGGGACAGGGGCTAATGAAAAACTGTTTTTT. This gives the protein CASSLGTGANEKLFF.

This clonotype was picked up many times. J is TRBJ1-4 and V is TRBV27; TRBD1 aligns across 9 bases. CDR1 is MNHEY, CDR2 SMNVEV, per germline (reference sequence). The CDR3 is made up of 16 amino acids. Unmatched junction bases numbered 8, after V lost 2 bases and J lost 7 bases. The CDR3 loop reads CASSLRPQGAGEKLFF. Here the CDR3 DNA reads TGTGCCAGCAGTTTACGACCACAGGGGGCGGGTGAAAAACTGTTTTTT. The full variable domain, its missing parts supplied by reference TRBV27 and TRBJ1-4, is EAQVTQNPRYLITVTGKKLTVTCSQNMNHEYMSWYRQDPGLGLRQIYYSMNVEVTDKGDVPEGYKVSRKEKRNFPLILESPSPNQTSLYFCASSLRPQGAGEKLFFGSGTQLSVL.

This clonotype showed up many times. The chain couples TRBV5-4 to TRBJ1-1, with D maybe TRBD1 (5 bases). Between the trimmed V and J ends, which lost 3 bases and 1 base, there was a span of 7 bases. The CDR3 extends over 13 amino acids. Germline values: CDR1 SGHNT, CDR2 YYREEE (reference sequence). The CDR3 loop reads CASSSDKNTEAFF. CDR3 nucleotides: TGTGCCAGCAGCTCGGACAAGAACACTGAAGCTTTCTTT.

This clonotype was seen repeatedly, ten times or more. The chain's CDR3 is CASSLYLFSRNEAFF. The CDR3 DNA reads TGTGCCAGCAGTTTGTATCTTTTTTCCAGGAACGAAGCTTTCTTT. V usage is TRBV28 and J usage is TRBJ1-1; unclear D gene. Germline V gives CDR1 MDHEN, CDR2 SYDVKM. V was cut by 3 bases and J by 8 bases, with 19 bases left in between. The CDR3 spans 15 residues.

This clonotype was counted a few times. CDR3 in amino acids: CASSLYAGMGETQYF. CDR3 nucleotide sequence: TGTGCCAGCAGCCTTTACGCAGGGATGGGAGAGACCCAGTACTTC. The rearrangement links TRBV9 to TRBJ2-5; D may be TRBD1 (5 bases). The CDR3 sequence is 15 residues long. V was shortened by 4 bases and J by 4 bases, with 17 bases between the two germline ends. Per germline, CDR1 SGDLS and CDR2 YYNGEE.

The genes are TRBV20-1 and TRBJ1-6; D is uncertain. Trimming removed 0 bases from V and 7 bases from J, with 16 bases in between. The CDR3 extends over 16 amino acids. Per germline, CDR1 DFQATT and CDR2 SNEGSKA (reference sequence). CDR3 DNA: TGCAGTGCTAGAGATCCGCTGGAGGGTTGGAATTCACCCCTCCACTTT. Translating gives CSARDPLEGWNSPLHF.

This clonotype was observed a few times. The chain combines TRBV10-3 with TRBJ1-5; maybe TRBD1 (5 bases). The V gene's germline CDR1 is ENHRY and CDR2 SYGVKD. The CDR3 is made up of 15 amino acids. V was clipped by 3 bases and J by 0 bases, with 9 bases between them. The CDR3 DNA follows: TGTGCCATCAGTGAAACAGGCCTTAGCAATCAGCCCCAGCATTTT. Translation gives CAISETGLSNQPQHF.

The sample holds many counts of this clonotype. V gene TRBV2 combines with J gene TRBJ2-3; TRBD1 matches at 7 bases. The junction had 7 bases not matched to a gene; V was cut back by 5 bases and J by 2 bases. The CDR3 is made up of 15 amino acids. Germline assignment: CDR1 SNHLY and CDR2 FYNNEI. CDR3 DNA: TGTGCCAGCAGTCTGGCAGGGGGTAACACAGATACGCAGTATTTT. It yields the protein CASSLAGGNTDTQYF. Full variable domain (rest looked up from reference TRBV2 and TRBJ2-3): EPEVTQTPSHQVTQMGQEVILRCVPISNHLYFYWYRQILGQKVEFLVSFYNNEISEKSEIFDDQFSVERPDGSNFTLKIRSTKLEDSAMYFCASSLAGGNTDTQYFGPGTRLTVL.

A few counts support this clonotype. This chain joins TRBV5-1 and TRBJ2-2; the D gene is possibly TRBD2 (6 bases). The V end was cut by 1 base, the J end by 13 bases, with 23 bases between. Germline values: CDR1 SGHRS, CDR2 YFSETQ. The CDR3 has 16 amino acids. The DNA for the CDR3 is TGCGCCAGCAGCTTGTCGGGGGAAGGGCCCGATCTGGTGCTGTTTTTT. This codes for CASSLSGEGPDLVLFF.